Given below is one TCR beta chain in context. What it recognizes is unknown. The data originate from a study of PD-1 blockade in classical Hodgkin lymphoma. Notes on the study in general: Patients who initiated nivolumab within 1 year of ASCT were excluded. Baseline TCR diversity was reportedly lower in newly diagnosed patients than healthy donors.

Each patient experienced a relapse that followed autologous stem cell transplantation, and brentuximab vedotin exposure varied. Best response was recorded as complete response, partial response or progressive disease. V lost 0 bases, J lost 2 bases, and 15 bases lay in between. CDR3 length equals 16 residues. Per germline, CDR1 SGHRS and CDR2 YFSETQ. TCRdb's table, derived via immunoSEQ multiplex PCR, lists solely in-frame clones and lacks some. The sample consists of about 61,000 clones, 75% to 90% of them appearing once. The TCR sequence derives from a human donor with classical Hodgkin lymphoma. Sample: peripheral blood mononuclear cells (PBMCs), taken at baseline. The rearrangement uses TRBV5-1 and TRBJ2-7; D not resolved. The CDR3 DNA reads TGCGCCAGCAGCTTGGCCCTGGTACAAGGACCCTACGAGCAGTACTTC. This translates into CASSLALVQGPYEQYF.